Listed here is a single T cell receptor beta chain. No antigen is known for it. The data were obtained in a study of shared clonotypes between healthy human individuals. The study, taken as a whole, reports: Represented diversity, genetic and exposure-history alike, was limited by few donors. For sorted subsets, rarefaction showed incomplete sequencing despite large depth. The authors sampled blood alone, and tissue repertoires likely differ.

Naive-designated CD8 cells lacked CD45RO, were positively enriched for CCR7, and omitted terminally differentiated effector memory CD45RA+ cells. Nashville, Tennessee was home to all donors, each a Caucasian adult. TCRdb's copy holds only in-frame clones and misses some; the assay was immunoSEQ multiplex PCR. Of under 1 million clones detected, about 92% appear once; the ten largest clones hold around 24%. The V and J ends lost 4 bases and 6 bases respectively, with 26 bases between them. Germline V lookup: CDR1 SGHKS, CDR2 YYEKEE (reference sequence). The CDR3 spans 17 residues. The TCR was taken from a man in his thirties or forties in good health. This chain links TRBV5-5 with TRBJ2-7; D is undetermined. Sequencing was carried out using naive CD8+ T cells sorted from blood. The CDR3 DNA reads TGTGCCAGCAGCCCCTCCCTAACATCGCAGAGGTTGGGCGAGCAGTACTTC. It yields the protein CASSPSLTSQRLGEQYF.